This T cell receptor beta chain was sequenced for a study of cytomegalovirus exposure and HLA in healthy donors. Findings and limits, study-wide: According to reports, the classifier identified cytomegalovirus status with high specificity and sensitivity.

PCR primers comprised 60 Vbeta and 13 Jbeta primers. Repertoires were generated with immunoSEQ multiplex PCR, while TCRdb's copy carries only in-frame clones and drops some. The sample has around 88,000 clones; around four fifths are singletons. Comments on this clone: Antigen unknown.

The receptor's source is a man aged 45-60 years in good health and CMV-seropositive. Specimen: PBMCs.

The CDR3 nucleotides read TGTGCCTGGAGTCTCCCGGGTGGGGGCTCAAGTGGCTACACCTTC. Translation gives CAWSLPGGGSSGYTF. The genes are TRBV30 and TRBJ1-2; D is perhaps TRBD1 (6 bases). V lost 2 bases, J lost 7 bases, and 20 bases lay in between. The CDR3 has 15 amino acids. Germline lookup yields CDR1 GTSNPN and CDR2 SVGIG (reference sequence).